This T cell receptor beta chain was recorded in a study of cytomegalovirus exposure and HLA in healthy donors. PCR was performed using 60 Vbeta and 13 Jbeta primers. The table came from immunoSEQ multiplex PCR; TCRdb's copy has only in-frame clones and leaves some out. This repertoire shows approximately 180,000 clones, about 86% found once; its top ten account for 2% to 2.5%. The CDR3 is 15 residues long. CDR1 and CDR2 from the germline V gene are SGHTA and FQGTGA. About this clone itself: Its ends do not fully match the called genes, so a read error is possible.

The source material was PBMCs. The TCR originated in a woman in her twenties or thirties in good health and CMV-seronegative. The rearrangement joins TRBV7-3 to TRBJ1-1; D perhaps matches TRBD1 (5 bases). This CDR3 reads CASSLTPQGNTEAFF. The CDR3 coding sequence is TGTGCCAGCAGCCTAACCCCCCAGGGTAACACTGAAGCTTTCTTT.